These T cell receptor beta chains were read from a single sample in a study of identical twins. A single record per CDR3 protein comes from TCRdb applying MiXCR to the 5' RACE reads. The repertoire holds 200,000 to 250,000 distinct CDR3 sequences, 5% to 7% seen once, with approximately 15% in the top ten. The sample was also linked to a second study, of T cells expressing NK-cell markers.

Sequencing was performed on CD8+ T cells sorted from blood. All receptors derive from a young woman in good health. The CDR3 runs from the conserved cysteine through the conserved F or W. D genes are given only for firm matches. Size is stated for part of the rows, as once, few or many counts, or as a class when the clone is expanded.

>NA|NA|TRBJ2-1|TRBV12-3/TRBV12-4
CASTVTERYNEQFF
TGTGCCAGCACCGTCACTGAGCGTTACAATGAGCAGTTCTTC
>many|NA|TRBJ1-2|TRBV9
CASSVDRGSNGGYTF
TGTGCCAGCAGCGTAGACCGGGGCTCTAATGGCGGCTACACCTTC
>many|NA|TRBJ1-1|TRBV2
CASSDSRAFF
TGTGCCAGCAGTGACAGTCGGGCTTTCTTT
>NA|NA|TRBJ1-5|TRBV30
CAWSGGAGNQPQHF
TGTGCCTGGAGTGGGGGGGCGGGGAATCAGCCCCAGCATTTT
>few|NA|TRBJ2-7|TRBV12-3/TRBV12-4
CASSPGTRSGWYEQYF
TGTGCCAGCAGTCCTGGGACCCGTTCGGGGTGGTACGAGCAGTACTTC
>NA|NA|TRBJ2-1|TRBV4-1
CASSTNYREQFF
TGCGCCAGCAGCACTAACTACCGCGAGCAGTTCTTC
>many|TRBD1|TRBJ1-1|TRBV12-3/TRBV12-4
CASSLMWDRETEAFF
TGTGCCAGCAGTTTAATGTGGGACAGGGAGACTGAAGCTTTCTTT
>many|NA|TRBJ2-7|TRBV27
CASSPTGPISYEQYF
TGTGCCAGCAGTCCTACCGGTCCTATTTCTTACGAGCAGTACTTC
>many|NA|TRBJ2-3|TRBV4-3
CASSQDSGRVGAADTQYF
TGCGCCAGCAGCCAAGACAGTGGAAGGGTGGGGGCTGCGGATACGCAGTATTTT
>many|NA|TRBJ1-3|TRBV29-1
CSVEVQVENTIYF
TGCAGCGTTGAAGTTCAGGTTGAAAACACCATATATTTT
>many|TRBD1|TRBJ2-1|TRBV12-3/TRBV12-4
CASSSLLDRGNEQFF
TGTGCCAGCAGTTCCCTCTTAGACAGGGGGAATGAGCAGTTCTTC
>NA|NA|TRBJ2-3|TRBV27
CASSSPYGGSSTDTQYF
TGTGCCAGCAGTTCCCCCTACGGGGGATCTAGCACAGATACGCAGTATTTT
>few|NA|TRBJ2-1|TRBV11-3
CASSPPTSSSYNEQFF
TGTGCCAGCAGCCCACCCACCTCAAGCTCCTACAATGAGCAGTTCTTC
>NA|TRBD2|TRBJ2-2|TRBV18
CASSPRDSGIYTGELFF
TGTGCCAGCTCACCCCGGGATAGCGGGATTTACACCGGGGAGCTGTTTTTT
>few|NA|TRBJ2-3|TRBV3-1
CASSLFVAREGGTDTQYF
TGTGCCAGCAGCTTATTCGTGGCGCGGGAAGGGGGCACAGATACGCAGTATTTT
>NA|NA|TRBJ1-1|TRBV5-1
CASSLRGWNTEAFF
TGCGCCAGCAGCTTAAGGGGATGGAACACTGAAGCTTTCTTT
>few|NA|TRBJ2-1|TRBV30
CAWSGIAYNEQFF
TGTGCCTGGAGTGGCATAGCGTACAATGAGCAGTTCTTC
>few|NA|TRBJ2-3|TRBV9
CASSVEAASDTQYF
TGTGCCAGCAGCGTAGAAGCTGCGTCAGATACGCAGTATTTT
>few|TRBD2|TRBJ2-5|TRBV20-1
CSARDLAGGYPETQYF
TGCAGTGCTAGAGATCTAGCGGGAGGGTACCCGGAGACCCAGTACTTC
>few|NA|TRBJ2-1|TRBV7-3
CASSLYGGVEQFF
TGTGCCAGCAGCTTATATGGCGGGGTAGAGCAGTTCTTC
>few|TRBD2|TRBJ2-7|TRBV10-3
CAISEHFLAGSVSYEQYF
TGTGCCATCAGTGAGCACTTCCTAGCGGGATCTGTGTCCTACGAGCAGTACTTC
>few|NA|TRBJ2-2|TRBV6-4
CASSDTHSYTGELFF
TGTGCCAGCAGTGACACCCACAGCTACACCGGGGAGCTGTTTTTT
>NA|NA|TRBJ1-2|TRBV7-2
CASSPGRKLNYGYTF
TGTGCCAGCAGCCCGGGACGGAAACTTAACTATGGCTACACCTTC